The clone carrying this T cell receptor (beta chain) was seen only once. Its antigen is unknown. Patients having uncontrolled infection, another autoimmune disease, pregnancy or lactation were not included. The diagnostic basis comprised clinical symptoms, serum thyroxine and TRAb, thyroid ultrasound and orbital computed tomography. Amplification targeted TCR beta CDR3 regions from RNA transcripts. HTBI primers were used for first-round RT-PCR of the TCR CDR3. TCRdb re-derived calls from the multiplex PCR reads in MiXCR, one entry per CDR3 protein. In the table there are hundreds of thousands of distinct CDR3 sequences, more than 30% of which are singletons. The data derive from a study of T cells in Graves' hyperthyroidism and ophthalmopathy. General study results and limits: It was a median approximately 6.9 months before onset that the model predicted ophthalmopathy. Blood samples included most of the expanded thyroid clonotypes exceeding 0.001.

CDR1 is SQVTM and CDR2 is ANQGSEA in the germline V gene. The CDR3 covers 14 residues. The sequenced sample was blood. This clonotype was sampled from a man aged 18 to 29 with Graves' hyperthyroidism. The V and J genes are TRBV29-1 and TRBJ2-7; 10 bases agree with TRBD2. The J call may be mistaken, given a closer DNA end match to TRBJ2-1. The DNA of the CDR3 is TGCAGCGTTGAAGGTCTAGCGGGAGTGGCTGAGCAGTTCTTC. Its translation is CSVEGLAGVAEQFF.